This T cell receptor beta chain was retrieved from a study of T cell changes during pregnancy in multiple sclerosis. Sequencing was performed with immunoSEQ multiplex PCR; in TCRdb, only in-frame clones are kept and a portion is missing. Of over 55,000 clones listed, roughly 90% are singletons. Trimming at V came to 5 bases and at J to 4 bases, leaving 7 bases not matched to a gene. This CDR3 contains 16 residues. CDR1 and CDR2 from the germline V gene are SGHTA and FQGNSA. This chain links TRBV7-2 with TRBJ2-7; 14 nucleotides line up with TRBD2. The source is a female donor with multiple sclerosis, enrolled in a pregnancy study. Specimen: peripheral blood, collected in the first trimester of pregnancy. As DNA, the CDR3 is TGTGCCAGCAGCCCCCAAGGGACTAGCGGGGGTTACGAGCAGTACTTC. Translation: CASSPQGTSGGYEQYF.